This T cell receptor beta chain was retrieved from a study of blood T cell repertoires in COVID-19. Across the study: The United States, Italy and Spain supplied acute and convalescent COVID-19 samples. T cells, B-cell-depleted T cells, or PBMCs provided the cDNA or gDNA that served as material.

The germline CDR1 and CDR2 sequences are SGHKS and YYEKEE (reference sequence). Trimming pared 6 bases from V and 8 bases from J, leaving 24 bases between. This CDR3 is 16 amino acids long. In the original workflow: Quantification of nucleated cells was approximated via reference gene primer amplification. The repertoire was sequenced with immunoSEQ multiplex PCR; TCRdb's copy has only in-frame clones and lacks some. V, J and clone size derive from that table, while D and trimming were established from the DNA sequence. The repertoire holds about 55,000 clones, with approximately 90% as singletons. This TCR derives from a man aged 40-50 years with acute or convalescent COVID-19. Source material: peripheral blood. The chain is built from TRBV5-5 and TRBJ2-1; a possible D gene is TRBD2 (5 bases). The CDR3 protein is CASITPPSSPGDEQFF. CDR3 nucleotide sequence: TGTGCCAGCATTACCCCCCCGAGCTCCCCCGGGGATGAGCAGTTCTTC. Using reference TRBV5-5 and TRBJ2-1 for the parts outside the CDR3, the full variable domain is DAGVTQSPTHLIKTRGQQVTLRCSPISGHKSVSWYQQVLGQGPQFIFQYYEKEERGRGNFPDRFSARQFPNYSSELNVNALLLGDSALYLCASITPPSSPGDEQFFGPGTRLTVL.